This T cell receptor (beta chain) was observed in a study of human T cells and chemical hapten exposure. The time point is: patch test 1, 2 weeks after DPC sensitization. Treatment of the sample: therapeutic diphenylcyclopropenone sensitization with weekly scalp DPC. Unfractionated whole blood served as the source for total RNA extraction. TCRdb fed the RACE reads into MiXCR, producing one record per CDR3 protein. The sample has some 52,000 distinct CDR3 sequences; approximately 9.9% are singletons. V was cut by 0 bases and J by 10 bases, with 12 bases left in between. Germline V lookup: CDR1 SQVTM, CDR2 ANQGSEA. This CDR3 spans 12 amino acids. There are many counts of this clonotype.

This sequence originates from a woman in her thirties or forties with alopecia areata. Some clones in this sample may be carry-over from other donors' samples. This sequence joins TRBV29-1 and TRBJ1-1; a possible D gene is TRBD1 (5 bases). This sample comprised whole blood, obtained in connection with sensitization to the hapten diphenylcyclopropenone (DPC). The CDR3 DNA reads TGCAGCGTTGAAGAGACGACAGCTAGAGCTTTCTTT. It yields the protein CSVEETTARAFF.